Shown below are 25 T cell receptor beta chains from a single sample sequenced in a study of cytomegalovirus exposure and HLA in healthy donors. PCR primers comprised 60 Vbeta and 13 Jbeta primers. Data came from immunoSEQ multiplex PCR; TCRdb stores just in-frame clones and leaves some out. The sample records 85,000 to 100,000 clones, roughly 79% being singletons. Sequencing was carried out using PBMCs. The receptors derive from a woman between 40 and 50 years old in good health and CMV-seronegative.

This clone was detected only once. The chain links TRBV7-9 to TRBJ2-5; a weak D match, TRBD2 (5 bases). Trimming cost V 5 bases and J 5 bases, with 12 bases left between them. The CDR3 totals 13 residues. Germline V gene sequence: CDR1 SEHNR, CDR2 FQNEAQ (reference sequence). The CDR3 DNA reads TGTGCCAGCAGCCCCTCGGGATCGGAGACCCAGTACTTC. This encodes CASSPSGSETQYF.

The chain recombines TRBV7-8 with TRBJ1-5; weak D call: TRBD1 (6 bases). The V gene's germline CDR1 is SGHVS and CDR2 FQNEAQ. The CDR3 is made up of 17 amino acids. With 0 bases removed from V and 3 bases from J, the gap between germline ends came to 15 bases. The DNA for the CDR3 is TGTGCCAGCAGCTTAGCGGGGGGGGCGCGGGCCAATCAGCCCCAGCATTTT. Protein product: CASSLAGGARANQPQHF.

This clone was seen a few times. A junction boundary mismatches the germline segment, possibly from a read error. The rearrangement joins TRBV6-5 to TRBJ2-7; the match to TRBD1 covers 9 bases. The CDR3 loop spans 15 amino acids. Germline assignment: CDR1 MNHEY and CDR2 SVGAGI. CDR3 sequence: CASSNSGTGKGEQYF. The DNA for the CDR3 is TGTGCCAGCAGTAACTCCGGGACAGGGAAAGGCGAGCAGTACTTC.

This clone turned up a few times. This chain uses TRBV6-5 with TRBJ1-3, with D unclear. Germline V gene lookup returns CDR1 MNHEY and CDR2 SVGAGI. V was cut by 0 bases and J by 4 bases, with 10 bases left in between. The CDR3 extends over 15 amino acids. The CDR3 DNA sequence: TGTGCCAGCAGTTACTCCCAGTTGTCCGGAAACACCATATATTTT. Amino acids: CASSYSQLSGNTIYF.

The gene calls are TRBV27 and TRBJ1-6; 10 nucleotides line up with TRBD1. Germline V gives CDR1 MNHEY, CDR2 SMNVEV (reference sequence). The CDR3 totals 14 residues. J was trimmed by 9 bases and V by 3 bases; bases with no gene match: 2. CDR3 nucleotides: TGTGCCAGCAGTTTGACAGGGGGCATTTCACCCCTCCACTTT. It is translated as CASSLTGGISPLHF.

The V and J genes are TRBV7-2 and TRBJ1-6; 7 positions agree with TRBD1. Trimming cost V 5 bases and J 4 bases; bases outside gene matches: 8. Per germline, CDR1 SGHTA and CDR2 FQGNSA. The CDR3 loop spans 16 amino acids. The CDR3 DNA is TGTGCCAGCAGCACTTCTCCGGGACAGTATAATTCACCCCTCCACTTT. Its translation is CASSTSPGQYNSPLHF. The complete variable domain, with remaining parts taken from reference TRBV7-2 and TRBJ1-6, reads GAGVSQSPSNKVTEKGKDVELRCDPISGHTALYWYRQSLGQGLEFLIYFQGNSAPDKSGLPSDRFSAERTGGSVSTLTIQRTQQEDSAVYLCASSTSPGQYNSPLHFGNGTRLTVT.

The V call is TRBV15, the J call TRBJ2-7; perhaps TRBD1 as D (6 bases). Germline loops: CDR1 LNHNV, CDR2 YYDKDF (reference sequence). The CDR3 consists of 16 residues. V gave up 4 bases and J gave up 1 base, with 17 bases separating them. The CDR3 DNA reads as TGTGCCACCAGCACCGAGGACAGCAAGGTTTCCTACGAGCAGTACTTC. Translating gives CATSTEDSKVSYEQYF.

The chain carries TRBV6-4 and TRBJ2-2; 7 bases align to TRBD1. From germline, CDR1 is MRHNA and CDR2 SNTAGT. The junction had 4 bases not matched to a gene; V was cut back by 4 bases and J by 5 bases. The length of the CDR3 is 14 residues. CDR3 amino acids: CASSAGQQTGELFF. CDR3 bases: TGTGCCAGCAGTGCGGGACAGCAAACCGGGGAGCTGTTTTTT.

This chain joins TRBV9 and TRBJ2-2, with 10 bases that match TRBD2. There are 17 residues in the CDR3. The J segment lost 4 bases and the V segment lost 0 bases, leaving 6 bases of the junction unmatched. Looked up from germline, CDR1 is SGDLS and CDR2 is YYNGEE. The CDR3 region is CASSVGPSGGATGELFF. CDR3 sequence (DNA): TGTGCCAGCAGCGTAGGGCCGAGCGGGGGGGCCACCGGGGAGCTGTTTTTT.

This clone was seen a few times. The CDR3 here is CASRSNAGGEQYF. The CDR3 DNA reads TGCGCCAGCAGGTCCAACGCAGGGGGCGAGCAGTACTTC. The rearrangement links TRBV4-3 to TRBJ2-7; 7 bases map to TRBD1. The V gene's germline CDR1 is LGHNA and CDR2 YSLEER. CDR3 length: 13 amino acids. V dropped 6 bases and J dropped 6; count of bases not matched to a gene: 8.

V usage is TRBV5-1 and J usage is TRBJ2-5; the match to TRBD1 covers 8 bases. The V and J ends lost 1 base and 2 bases, in that order; junction bases with no gene match: 4. Per germline, CDR1 SGHRS and CDR2 YFSETQ. The CDR3 extends over 15 amino acids. The CDR3 protein is CASSLQRQGQETQYF. The CDR3, as DNA: TGCGCCAGCAGCTTGCAGAGACAGGGGCAAGAGACCCAGTACTTC.

In this sample, this clone turned up a few times. The chain joins TRBV30 to TRBJ1-5; TRBD1 agrees at 8 bases. Germline CDR1 and CDR2: GTSNPN and SVGIG (reference sequence). J was trimmed by 3 bases and V by 5 bases; bases with no gene match: 12. The CDR3 contains 16 residues. The CDR3 bases are TGTGCCTGGCAACACCCGACAGGGGTCAACAATCAGCCCCAGCATTTT. This gives the protein CAWQHPTGVNNQPQHF.

The J gene is TRBJ1-2, the V gene TRBV6-4; 8 nucleotides match TRBD1. V was pared by 6 bases and J by 5 bases, with 14 bases of the junction left unmatched. The germline CDR1 and CDR2 sequences are MRHNA and SNTAGT. The CDR3 contains 16 residues. CDR3 sequence reads: CASSRPGDRGRYGYTF. The DNA of the CDR3 is TGTGCCAGCAGCCGGCCAGGTGACAGGGGCAGGTATGGCTACACCTTC.

This clone was picked up a small number of times. The chain combines TRBV2 with TRBJ1-2, with 8 bases lining up with TRBD1. The CDR3 is made up of 14 amino acids. Germline V gene sequence: CDR1 SNHLY, CDR2 FYNNEI. Trimming at V came to 4 bases and at J to 7 bases, leaving 8 bases not matched to a gene. Written as DNA, the CDR3 is TGTGCCAGCAGTGCGGGGACAGGAGGCTCTGGCTACACCTTC. This translates into CASSAGTGGSGYTF.

This chain connects TRBV2 to TRBJ2-3; D is possibly TRBD2 (6 bases). Germline V gene sequence: CDR1 SNHLY, CDR2 FYNNEI. This CDR3 is built from 14 residues. Deletions cut 1 base from V and 4 bases from J, with 9 bases between. The CDR3 spells CASSEGREADTQYF. The CDR3 nucleotides are TGTGCCAGCAGTGAAGGGAGGGAGGCAGATACGCAGTATTTT. Using reference TRBV2 and TRBJ2-3 for the parts outside the CDR3, the full variable domain is EPEVTQTPSHQVTQMGQEVILRCVPISNHLYFYWYRQILGQKVEFLVSFYNNEISEKSEIFDDQFSVERPDGSNFTLKIRSTKLEDSAMYFCASSEGREADTQYFGPGTRLTVL.

V gene TRBV30 combines with J gene TRBJ1-4; the D is unclear. CDR1 is GTSNPN, CDR2 SVGIG, per germline (reference sequence). Trimming removed 3 bases from V and 11 bases from J, with 19 bases in between. CDR3 length: 14 amino acids. CDR3 protein: CAWSLGLSVGKLFF. In nucleotides, the CDR3 is TGTGCCTGGAGCCTTGGGTTGAGCGTTGGTAAACTGTTTTTT.

The chain carries TRBV19 and TRBJ1-1, with D possibly matching TRBD1 (6 bases). This CDR3 region has 14 residues. Germline CDR1 LNHDA, CDR2 SQIVND (reference sequence). Trimming shortened V by 6 bases and J by 7 bases, and 18 bases separated the two germline ends. The CDR3 here is CASRTRGGGSEAFF. The CDR3 nucleotides read TGTGCCAGTAGAACGCGAGGGGGGGGAAGTGAAGCTTTCTTT.

J is TRBJ2-1 and V is TRBV29-1; no firm D call. Trimming removed 8 bases at V and 5 bases at J, with 7 bases between. CDR1 is SQVTM and CDR2 is ANQGSEA in the germline V gene. The CDR3 extends over 10 amino acids. CDR3 nucleotides: TGCAGCATTAGTAACAATGAGCAGTTCTTC. Amino acids: CSISNNEQFF.

This clone has just a few counts. The rearrangement uses TRBV2 and TRBJ2-7, with TRBD2 matching 7 bases. Germline loops: CDR1 SNHLY, CDR2 FYNNEI. The CDR3 runs to 13 residues. CDR3 region: CATGTTASYEQYF. CDR3 in DNA: TGTGCAACCGGGACTACCGCCTCCTACGAGCAGTACTTC.

The CDR3 DNA follows: TGTGCCAGCCGGCAAACAGGCTTGGGCGAGCAGTACTTC. Translated: CASRQTGLGEQYF. This chain links TRBV2 with TRBJ2-7, with a possible D match to TRBD1 (5 bases). From germline, CDR1 is SNHLY and CDR2 FYNNEI. The CDR3 covers 13 residues. Trimming took 8 bases from V and 6 from J, leaving 17 bases between them.

This sequence joins TRBV6-5 and TRBJ1-5; D unclear. This CDR3 comprises 14 residues. From germline, CDR1 is MNHEY and CDR2 SVGAGI. V lost 0 bases and J lost 5, with 8 bases in between. Written as DNA, the CDR3 is TGTGCCAGCAGTTACTCGTGGAGCTATCAGCCCCAGCATTTT. Translating it yields CASSYSWSYQPQHF.

The V call is TRBV10-3, the J call TRBJ2-3, with TRBD2 matching 9 bases. J was trimmed by 1 base and V by 7 bases; bases with no gene match: 3. The CDR3 loop spans 14 amino acids. Germline V gene lookup returns CDR1 ENHRY and CDR2 SYGVKD. This CDR3 reads CAINRLAGTDTQYF. The CDR3 DNA reads as TGTGCCATCAATCGACTAGCGGGCACAGATACGCAGTATTTT.

The J gene is TRBJ1-2, the V gene TRBV7-8; unclear D gene. V was pared by 1 base and J by 8 bases, with 11 bases between. The CDR3 consists of 13 residues. CDR1 SGHVS and CDR2 FQNEAQ come from the germline V gene. The DNA of the CDR3 is TGTGCCAGCAGCTTAGTCGGAGGGAAGGGCTACACCTTC. Its protein is CASSLVGGKGYTF.

The chain has TRBV19 and TRBJ1-6; possible D gene TRBD1, 6 bases. CDR3 length: 14 amino acids. From germline, CDR1 is LNHDA and CDR2 SQIVND (reference sequence). Trimming took off 7 bases at V and 9 bases at J, with 16 bases between the two ends. The CDR3 DNA sequence: TGTGCCAGTAAGGAACAGGGAATTTCTTCACCCCTCCACTTT. Translating gives CASKEQGISSPLHF.

V is TRBV5-4 and J is TRBJ1-2; no reliable D call. V lost 0 bases to trimming and J lost 6 bases, with 12 bases between them. CDR1 is SGHNT, CDR2 YYREEE, per germline (reference sequence). The CDR3 covers 14 residues. The CDR3 DNA follows: TGTGCCAGCAGCTTGGTCTTCTCACCGGATGGCTACACCTTC. This gives the protein CASSLVFSPDGYTF.